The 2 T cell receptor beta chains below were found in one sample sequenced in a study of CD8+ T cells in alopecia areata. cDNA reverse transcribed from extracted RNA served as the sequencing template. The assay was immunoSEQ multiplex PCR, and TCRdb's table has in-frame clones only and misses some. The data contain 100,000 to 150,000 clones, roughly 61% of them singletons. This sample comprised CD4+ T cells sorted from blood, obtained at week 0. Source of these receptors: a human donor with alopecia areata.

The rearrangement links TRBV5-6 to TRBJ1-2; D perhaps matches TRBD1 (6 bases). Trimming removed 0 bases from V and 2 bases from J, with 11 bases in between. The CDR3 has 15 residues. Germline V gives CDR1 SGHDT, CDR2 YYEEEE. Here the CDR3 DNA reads TGTGCCAGCAGCTTGGACGGAGGGGGAAACTATGGCTACACCTTC. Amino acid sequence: CASSLDGGGNYGYTF.

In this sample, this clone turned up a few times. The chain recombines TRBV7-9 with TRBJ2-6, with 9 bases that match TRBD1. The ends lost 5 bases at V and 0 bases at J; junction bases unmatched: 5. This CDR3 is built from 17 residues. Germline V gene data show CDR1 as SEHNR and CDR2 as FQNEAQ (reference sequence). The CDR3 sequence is CASSLWTGDSGANVLTF. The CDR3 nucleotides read TGTGCCAGCAGCCTGTGGACAGGGGACTCTGGGGCCAACGTCCTGACTTTC.